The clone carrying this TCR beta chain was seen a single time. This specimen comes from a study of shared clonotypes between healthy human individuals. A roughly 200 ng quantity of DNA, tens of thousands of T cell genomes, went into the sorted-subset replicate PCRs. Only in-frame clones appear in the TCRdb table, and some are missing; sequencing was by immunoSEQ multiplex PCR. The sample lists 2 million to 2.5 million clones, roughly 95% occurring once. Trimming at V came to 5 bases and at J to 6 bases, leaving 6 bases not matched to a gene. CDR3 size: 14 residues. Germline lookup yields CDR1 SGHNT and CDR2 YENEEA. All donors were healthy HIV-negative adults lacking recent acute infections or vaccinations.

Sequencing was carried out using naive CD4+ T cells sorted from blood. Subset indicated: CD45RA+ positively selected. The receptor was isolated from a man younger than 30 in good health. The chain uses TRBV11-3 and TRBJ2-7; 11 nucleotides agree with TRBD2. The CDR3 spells CASSPFGLAGEQYF. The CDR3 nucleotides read TGTGCCAGCAGCCCCTTCGGACTAGCGGGCGAGCAGTACTTC.